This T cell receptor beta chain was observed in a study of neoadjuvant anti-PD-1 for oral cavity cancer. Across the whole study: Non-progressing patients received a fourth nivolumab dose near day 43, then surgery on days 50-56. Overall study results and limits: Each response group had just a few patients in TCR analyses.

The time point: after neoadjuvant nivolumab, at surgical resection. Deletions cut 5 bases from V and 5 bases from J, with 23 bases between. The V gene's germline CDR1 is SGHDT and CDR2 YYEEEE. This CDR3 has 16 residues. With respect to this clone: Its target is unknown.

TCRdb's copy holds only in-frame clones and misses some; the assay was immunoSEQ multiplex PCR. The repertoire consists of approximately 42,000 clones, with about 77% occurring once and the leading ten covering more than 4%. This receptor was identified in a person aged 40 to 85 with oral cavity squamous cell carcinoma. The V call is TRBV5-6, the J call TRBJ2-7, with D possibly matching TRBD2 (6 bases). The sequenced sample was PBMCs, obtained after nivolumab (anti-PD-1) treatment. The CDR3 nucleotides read TGTGCCAGCAGTATTCTTGGGGGGACTGGGAAGAACGAGCAGTACTTC. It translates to CASSILGGTGKNEQYF. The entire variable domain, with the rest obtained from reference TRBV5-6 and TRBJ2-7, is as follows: DAGVTQSPTHLIKTRGQQVTLRCSPKSGHDTVSWYQQALGQGPQFIFQYYEEEERQRGNFPDRFSGHQFPNYSSELNVNALLLGDSALYLCASSILGGTGKNEQYFGPGTRLTVT.